The source of this T cell receptor beta chain is a study of prognosis after radiotherapy for stage I lung cancer. Whole-study context: Adenocarcinoma was the tumor type in approximately twelve patients, squamous cell carcinoma in roughly seven. Study outcomes and limitations: When patients developed distant metastases, their Shannon entropy after stereotactic body radiation therapy was lower.

Many counts were recorded for this clonotype. The antigen is undetermined. The TCR beta CDR3 region was amplified from genomic DNA, with two rounds of multiplex PCR being used for the amplification. The first round of PCR was done with primers that matched each TRBV and TRBJ gene. Via MiXCR, TCRdb re-called the multiplex PCR reads, giving one row per CDR3 protein. The repertoire holds around 30,000 distinct CDR3 sequences, 34% seen once, with approximately 15% in the top ten. V lost 8 bases, J lost 2 bases, and 13 bases lay in between. From germline, CDR1 is SGHVS and CDR2 FQNEAQ. This CDR3 is built from 13 residues.

The chain couples TRBV7-8 to TRBJ2-7; the D gene is possibly TRBD2 (7 bases). Here the sequenced sample was PBMCs, taken before or after stereotactic body radiation therapy (not recorded which). This sequence was found in a donor aged 50 or older with non-small cell lung cancer. CDR3 in amino acids: CASRGALAYEQYF. The CDR3 nucleotides read TGTGCCAGCCGGGGGGCTCTAGCCTACGAGCAGTACTTC.